This passage covers 9 T cell receptor beta chains from one sample sequenced in a study of beta chain features in type 1 diabetes (dated by TCRdb to the late 2010s). Study-level results and caveats: In all four CD4+ subsets, TCRB CDR3 length was moderately but significantly shorter in type 1 diabetes patients.

Their target antigens are unknown. The protocol used for the library was the immunoSEQ multiplex PCR assay. All of the isolated RNA was reverse transcribed with the High Capacity cDNA Reverse Transcription Kit, so expressed TCRB transcripts were sequenced. TCRdb mirrors the immuneACCESS table, restricted to in-frame sequences. Some clones are absent from its copies; in checked studies, under half trace to an unresolved V gene, and the reason for the others is unknown. The sample table shows 600,000 to 700,000 clones, and 12% are seen once. The ten largest clonotypes hold around 0.12% of the sample. The specimen sequenced was naive CD4+ T cells from blood. This sample's cell subset or site label indicates: true naive CD4+ T cells. These receptors all come from a man aged 25-45 years with type 1 diabetes.

This clone was detected only a few times. The gene calls are TRBV6-6 and TRBJ2-1; D is unresolved. CDR3 size: 12 residues. V lost 2 bases to trimming and J lost 5 bases, with 4 bases between them. Germline CDR1 MNHNY, CDR2 SVGAGI (reference sequence). The CDR3 coding sequence is TGTGCCAGCAGTTACAGGGACAATGAGCAGTTCTTC. Encoded protein: CASSYRDNEQFF.

The chain uses TRBV10-2 and TRBJ2-5; D gene uncertain. CDR1 WSHSY and CDR2 SAAADI come from the germline V gene. The CDR3 covers 12 residues. The V and J ends lost 3 bases and 5 bases respectively, with 7 bases between them. The CDR3 loop reads CASSDLGETQYF. The CDR3 bases are TGCGCCAGCAGTGACTTGGGGGAGACCCAGTACTTC.

V usage is TRBV9 and J usage is TRBJ1-2; D might be TRBD1 (5 bases). This CDR3 comprises 14 residues. Germline V CDR1 and CDR2: SGDLS, YYNGEE. The ends were cut back, 3 bases at V and 7 bases at J, with 16 bases in the middle. The CDR3 is CASSGSGARIGYTF. The CDR3 coding sequence is TGTGCCAGCAGCGGGAGCGGGGCGCGGATTGGCTACACCTTC.

The chain uses TRBV28 and TRBJ2-7; D might be TRBD1 (6 bases). The CDR3 runs to 14 residues. CDR1 and CDR2 from the germline V gene are MDHEN and SYDVKM. Trimming took 6 bases from V and 3 from J, leaving 15 bases between them. The CDR3 coding sequence is TGTGCCAGCAGGGCCGGGACATACAACTACGAGCAGTACTTC. Its protein is CASRAGTYNYEQYF.

Only a few counts were recorded for this clone. V gene TRBV19 combines with J gene TRBJ2-3; 9 bases are shared with TRBD2. The CDR3 runs 14 residues. V shed 7 bases and J 5 bases; nucleotides not matched to a gene: 7. Germline V gene lookup returns CDR1 LNHDA and CDR2 SQIVND (reference sequence). CDR3 sequence reads: CASTSGTSLDTQYF. The CDR3 DNA sequence: TGTGCCAGTACGTCCGGGACTAGCTTAGATACGCAGTATTTT.

This chain links TRBV7-8 with TRBJ1-3; D is possibly TRBD1 (6 bases). Germline V gene data show CDR1 as SGHVS and CDR2 as FQNEAQ. CDR3 length: 16 residues. The V end lost 2 bases, the J end lost 4 bases, and 15 bases lay between the germline ends. The DNA of the CDR3 is TGTGCCAGCAGCTTAAGTGGACAGCTTTCAGGAAACACCATATATTTT. It translates to CASSLSGQLSGNTIYF.

This clone has just a few counts. Other nucleotide sequences from this sample produce the same CDR3. The gene calls are TRBV14 and TRBJ1-2; D not certain. Trimming cost V 0 bases and J 2 bases, with 4 bases left between them. CDR1 and CDR2 from the germline V gene are SGHDN and FVKESK. The CDR3 sequence is 13 residues long. The CDR3 DNA reads as TGTGCCAGCAGCCAAGACAGAAACTATGGCTACACCTTC. The encoded protein is CASSQDRNYGYTF. Based on the CDR3 plus reference TRBV14 and TRBJ1-2, the full variable domain is EAGVTQFPSHSVIEKGQTVTLRCDPISGHDNLYWYRRVMGKEIKFLLHFVKESKQDESGMPNNRFLAERTGGTYSTLKVQPAELEDSGVYFCASSQDRNYGYTFGSGTRLTVV.

The chain carries TRBV4-2 and TRBJ2-3; TRBD2 matches at 9 bases. Germline-derived CDR1 and CDR2 are LGHNA and YNFKEQ. CDR3 length equals 16 residues. V dropped 0 bases and J dropped 1; count of bases not matched to a gene: 2. In nucleotides, the CDR3 is TGTGCCAGCAGCCAAGAGCAGCGGGGGGGCACAGATACGCAGTATTTT. Protein: CASSQEQRGGTDTQYF.

A few counts support this clone. The rearrangement uses TRBV7-9 and TRBJ2-5; D possibly corresponds to TRBD1 (6 bases). The CDR3 has 15 residues. V was clipped by 3 bases and J by 5 bases, with 16 bases between them. Germline-derived CDR1 and CDR2 are SEHNR and FQNEAQ (reference sequence). CDR3 amino acids: CASSFWVGAEETQYF. The CDR3, as DNA: TGTGCCAGCAGCTTCTGGGTGGGGGCCGAGGAGACCCAGTACTTC.